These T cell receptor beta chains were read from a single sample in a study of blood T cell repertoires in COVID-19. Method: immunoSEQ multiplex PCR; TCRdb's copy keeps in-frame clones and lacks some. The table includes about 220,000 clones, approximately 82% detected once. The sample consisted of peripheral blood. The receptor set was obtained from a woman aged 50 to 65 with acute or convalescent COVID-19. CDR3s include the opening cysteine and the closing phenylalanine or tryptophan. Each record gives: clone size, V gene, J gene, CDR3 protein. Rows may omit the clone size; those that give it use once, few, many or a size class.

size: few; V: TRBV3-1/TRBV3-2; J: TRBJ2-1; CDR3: CASSPGTGGEQFF
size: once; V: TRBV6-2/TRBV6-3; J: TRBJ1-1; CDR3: CASSYSQGQMNTEAFF
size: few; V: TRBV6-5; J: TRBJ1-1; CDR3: CASSSGGQGTEAFF
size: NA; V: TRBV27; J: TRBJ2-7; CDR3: CASSLSRRGSYEQYF
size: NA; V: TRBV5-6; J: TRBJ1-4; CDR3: CASSLDFGNEKLFF
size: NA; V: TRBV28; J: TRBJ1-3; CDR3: CASSSLFRGGGKTIYF
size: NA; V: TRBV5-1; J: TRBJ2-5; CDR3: CASMLTSDQETQYF
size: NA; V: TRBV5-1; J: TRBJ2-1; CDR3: CASSAPLAGGENEQFF
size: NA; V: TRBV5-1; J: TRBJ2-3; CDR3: CASNLAGGTDTQYF
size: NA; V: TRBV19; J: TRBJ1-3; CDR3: CASSQDRISGNTIYF
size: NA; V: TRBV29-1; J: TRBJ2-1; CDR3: CSVDGTSGIYNEQFF
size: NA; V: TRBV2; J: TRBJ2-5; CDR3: CASSEGLAGGQETQYF
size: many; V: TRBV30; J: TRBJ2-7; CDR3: CAWTQGARYEQYF
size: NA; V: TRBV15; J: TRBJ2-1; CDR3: CATSPGTSDYNEQFF
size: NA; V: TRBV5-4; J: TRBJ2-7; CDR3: CASSPPAGANYEQYF
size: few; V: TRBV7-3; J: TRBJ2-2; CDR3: CASSLTTAAGGGELFF